The 30 T cell receptor beta chains in this list originate from one sample, sequenced in a study of cytomegalovirus exposure and HLA in healthy donors. A multiplex PCR was run with 60 Vbeta primers and 13 Jbeta primers. TCRdb's table, derived via immunoSEQ multiplex PCR, lists solely in-frame clones and lacks some. Here the sample spans about 160,000 clones, around four fifths being singletons. Sequencing was performed on PBMCs. The receptors originated from a woman between 45 and 65 years old in good health and CMV-seronegative.

The CDR3 DNA sequence: TGCAGCGTTGAAGTTAACTCTCGGGGGGTTAACACTGAAGCTTTCTTT. Encoded protein: CSVEVNSRGVNTEAFF. V gene TRBV29-1 combines with J gene TRBJ1-1; a possible D gene is TRBD1 (5 bases). CDR1 and CDR2 (germline): SQVTM, ANQGSEA. V dropped 1 base and J dropped 2 bases, with 17 bases sitting between them. CDR3 length: 16 amino acids.

The gene calls are TRBV5-1 and TRBJ2-7; D perhaps matches TRBD2 (6 bases). Trimming removed 4 bases from V and 1 base from J, with 12 bases in between. The V gene's germline CDR1 is SGHRS and CDR2 YFSETQ. This CDR3 has 14 amino acids. The CDR3 DNA follows: TGCGCCAGCAGCATCGCGGGACCGTCCTACGAGCAGTACTTC. Its protein product is CASSIAGPSYEQYF.

The V gene is TRBV2, the J gene TRBJ2-2; TRBD2 matches 8 bases. V shed 5 bases, J shed 7 bases, and the junction held 15 bases outside the gene matches. The CDR3 covers 17 residues. Germline V lookup: CDR1 SNHLY, CDR2 FYNNEI. The CDR3 bases are TGTGCCAGCAGTTCGGGACTAGTGGGGACTTTTGGCGGGGAGCTGTTTTTT. It encodes CASSSGLVGTFGGELFF.

The rearrangement uses TRBV5-4 and TRBJ1-3; D gene unclear. V lost 4 bases, J lost 4 bases, and 12 bases lay in between. There are 14 residues in the CDR3. Germline V CDR1 and CDR2: SGHNT, YYREEE (reference sequence). The CDR3 DNA reads TGTGCCAGCAGCGATAAGACGAGGGGAAACACCATATATTTT. Translated: CASSDKTRGNTIYF. Full variable domain (outside the CDR3, taken from reference TRBV5-4 and TRBJ1-3): ETGVTQSPTHLIKTRGQQVTLRCSSQSGHNTVSWYQQALGQGPQFIFQYYREEENGRGNFPPRFSGLQFPNYSSELNVNALELDDSALYLCASSDKTRGNTIYFGEGSWLTVV.

The chain uses TRBV18 and TRBJ2-3, with D uncertain. V lost 8 bases and J lost 1, with 7 bases in between. This CDR3 comprises 12 residues. Per germline, CDR1 KGHSH and CDR2 LQKENI. The CDR3 is CASRVGTDTQYF. CDR3 bases: TGTGCCAGCCGGGTTGGCACAGATACGCAGTATTTT.

The CDR3 region has the DNA TGTGCCAGCAGCTTTGGTGGCCCCGAGACCCAGTACTTC. Its protein product is CASSFGGPETQYF. The chain has TRBV7-9 and TRBJ2-5, with D hard to call. Germline CDR1 and CDR2: SEHNR and FQNEAQ (reference sequence). V was trimmed by 3 bases and J by 5 bases, leaving 10 bases between them. This CDR3 is built from 13 residues.

Of note for this clone: The same CDR3 is also encoded by other DNA sequences in this sample. The V call is TRBV28, the J call TRBJ1-2; possible D gene TRBD1, 5 bases. V lost 3 bases, J lost 2 bases, and 10 bases lay in between. The CDR3 runs to 14 residues. Germline CDR1 and CDR2: MDHEN and SYDVKM. The CDR3 DNA is TGTGCCAGCAGTTTTCCCGGGGGGAACTATGGCTACACCTTC. Translation gives CASSFPGGNYGYTF.

The chain has TRBV12-5 and TRBJ2-5; no clear D. Per the germline V gene, CDR1 is LGHNT and CDR2 is FRNRAP. The CDR3 contains 11 residues. Trimming pared 3 bases from V and 5 bases from J, leaving 4 bases between. CDR3 region: CASGLSETQYF. In nucleotides, the CDR3 is TGTGCTAGTGGTTTATCGGAGACCCAGTACTTC.

This clone was counted between two and nine times. The chain carries TRBV6-5 and TRBJ2-1; 7 positions match TRBD2. The CDR3 extends over 15 amino acids. V shed 6 bases and J 7 bases; nucleotides not matched to a gene: 12. Germline V gene lookup returns CDR1 MNHEY and CDR2 SVGAGI. CDR3 amino acids: CASRQAGPVLNEQFF. CDR3 sequence (DNA): TGTGCCAGCAGACAAGCGGGACCGGTCCTGAATGAGCAGTTCTTC.

The chain joins TRBV7-2 to TRBJ2-1; D ambiguous. The CDR3 sequence is 13 residues long. Trimming stripped 6 bases from V and 8 bases from J, with 14 bases between. CDR1 SGHTA and CDR2 FQGNSA come from the germline V gene. The CDR3 sequence is CASSSEMLDEQFF. The CDR3 DNA follows: TGTGCCAGCAGTTCCGAGATGCTGGATGAGCAGTTCTTC.

The chain recombines TRBV5-8 with TRBJ1-1; D perhaps matches TRBD1 (5 bases). The CDR3 sequence is 15 residues long. CDR1 and CDR2 (germline): SGHTS, YDEGEE. Trimming took 3 bases from V and 0 from J, leaving 12 bases between them. DNA for the CDR3: TGTGCCAGCAGCTCCCCGGACACCCTGAACACTGAAGCTTTCTTT. This sequence encodes CASSSPDTLNTEAFF.

V is TRBV28 and J is TRBJ2-1, with D tentatively TRBD1 (5 bases). Germline values: CDR1 MDHEN, CDR2 SYDVKM. V gave up 4 bases and J gave up 9 bases, with 16 bases separating them. The CDR3 loop spans 14 amino acids. The CDR3 reads CASSSEIIRGEQFF. CDR3 coding DNA: TGTGCCAGCAGTTCGGAAATCATAAGGGGTGAGCAGTTCTTC.

This rearrangement joins TRBV15 to TRBJ1-5; 9 bases agree with TRBD1. The J segment lost 4 bases and the V segment lost 5 bases, leaving 0 bases of the junction unmatched. From germline, CDR1 is LNHNV and CDR2 YYDKDF (reference sequence). CDR3 length equals 13 residues. The chain's CDR3 is CATSGTGNQPQHF. DNA for the CDR3: TGTGCCACCAGCGGGACAGGGAATCAGCCCCAGCATTTT.

This clone was observed a few times. The chain's CDR3 is CASSSLRGAGGYGYTF. The CDR3 DNA reads TGTGCCAGCAGCTCCTTACGGGGGGCGGGGGGCTATGGCTACACCTTC. The V gene is TRBV5-4, the J gene TRBJ1-2, with TRBD1 as a possible D gene (6 bases). With 3 bases removed from V and 4 bases from J, the gap between germline ends came to 19 bases. This CDR3 is built from 16 residues. CDR1 and CDR2 (germline): SGHNT, YYREEE (reference sequence).

The CDR3 nucleotides are TGTGCCAGCAGCTTAAGCGAGCGCAATCAGCCCCAGCATTTT. It encodes CASSLSERNQPQHF. This rearrangement joins TRBV7-9 to TRBJ1-5; no clear D. With 2 bases removed from V and 2 bases from J, the gap between germline ends came to 7 bases. CDR1 and CDR2 from the germline V gene are SEHNR and FQNEAQ (reference sequence). CDR3 size: 14 residues.

The gene calls are TRBV11-2 and TRBJ2-1, with a tentative D call TRBD2 (7 bases). The CDR3 contains 16 residues. Between the trimmed V and J ends, which lost 5 bases and 6 bases, there was a span of 20 bases. Germline V gene sequence: CDR1 SGHAT, CDR2 FQNNGV. As DNA, the CDR3 is TGTGCCAGCAGCGCCCTAAGGGGGGAGGGGAGCAATGAGCAGTTCTTC. It encodes CASSALRGEGSNEQFF.

The V gene is TRBV6-5, the J gene TRBJ2-1, with a tentative D call TRBD1 (5 bases). The germline V gene encodes CDR1 MNHEY and CDR2 SVGAGI. The CDR3 spans 15 residues. V gave up 6 bases and J gave up 0 bases, with 12 bases separating them. The CDR3 DNA is TGTGCCAGCAGCCCCAGGGATAGCTCCTACAATGAGCAGTTCTTC. It codes for CASSPRDSSYNEQFF.

About this clone: At the DNA level, this CDR3 is encoded by other sequences in the same sample as well. The chain is built from TRBV18 and TRBJ1-1; no reliable D call. The CDR3 sequence is 12 residues long. Germline-derived CDR1 and CDR2 are KGHSH and LQKENI. Deletions cut 2 bases from V and 5 bases from J, with 6 bases between. The CDR3 region has the DNA TGTGCCAGCTCACCAGAGGGAACTGAAGCTTTCTTT. Translation gives CASSPEGTEAFF.

The chain links TRBV28 to TRBJ1-5, with 7 nucleotides matching TRBD1. CDR3 length equals 14 residues. Trimming cost V 7 bases and J 7 bases; bases outside gene matches: 10. CDR1 is MDHEN, CDR2 SYDVKM, per germline. CDR3: CASNSARDRQPQHF. In nucleotides, the CDR3 is TGTGCCAGCAATTCGGCCCGGGACAGACAGCCCCAGCATTTT.

This clone was observed a few times. CDR3 nucleotide sequence: TGTGCCAGCAGCTTCGGGGACAGGTTTAACACCATATATTTT. It encodes CASSFGDRFNTIYF. The chain has TRBV5-8 and TRBJ1-3; 8 positions match TRBD1. CDR1 SGHTS and CDR2 YDEGEE come from the germline V gene. The CDR3 spans 14 residues. V shed 2 bases and J 7 bases; nucleotides not matched to a gene: 5.

This clone has only one observation. V and J are TRBV11-2 and TRBJ2-5; 7 bases match TRBD1. The germline V gene has CDR1 SGHAT and CDR2 FQNNGV. V shed 5 bases and J 3 bases; nucleotides not matched to a gene: 6. CDR3 length equals 14 residues. The CDR3 DNA reads as TGTGCCAGCAGCAGTGACAGGGTTAAAGAGACCCAGTACTTC. This translates into CASSSDRVKETQYF.

This chain connects TRBV28 to TRBJ2-7; the match to TRBD2 covers 11 bases. CDR1 is MDHEN, CDR2 SYDVKM, per germline. The CDR3 is 13 amino acids. Unmatched junction bases numbered 2, after V lost 10 bases and J lost 0 bases. The CDR3 DNA follows: TGTGCCATCGGACTAGCGGGCTCCTACGAGCAGTACTTC. This translates into CAIGLAGSYEQYF.

This chain connects TRBV18 to TRBJ1-4; D uncertain. Germline V gene lookup returns CDR1 KGHSH and CDR2 LQKENI. Between the trimmed V and J ends, which lost 3 bases and 5 bases, there was a span of 13 bases. CDR3 length: 15 residues. In DNA form, the CDR3 reads TGTGCCAGCTCACCCTTGAGAGGTATCAATGAAAAACTGTTTTTT. Protein sequence: CASSPLRGINEKLFF. Full variable domain (rest looked up from reference TRBV18 and TRBJ1-4): NAGVMQNPRHLVRRRGQEARLRCSPMKGHSHVYWYRQLPEEGLKFMVYLQKENIIDESGMPKERFSAEFPKEGPSILRIQQVVRGDSAAYFCASSPLRGINEKLFFGSGTQLSVL.

The V and J genes are TRBV28 and TRBJ1-1; D call uncertain. The length of the CDR3 is 14 residues. Trimming stripped 2 bases from V and 9 bases from J, with 16 bases between. Germline loops: CDR1 MDHEN, CDR2 SYDVKM. The CDR3 DNA follows: TGTGCCAGCAGTTTAGGAGGAGAGGCCCGGCAAGCTTTCTTT. Encoded protein: CASSLGGEARQAFF.

This clone has only a few counts. The gene calls are TRBV15 and TRBJ2-7; D possibly corresponds to TRBD2 (6 bases). Trimming shortened V by 4 bases and J by 0 bases, and 10 bases separated the two germline ends. Germline V gene data show CDR1 as LNHNV and CDR2 as YYDKDF (reference sequence). CDR3 length: 14 residues. This chain's CDR3 is CATSNGGLSYEQYF. CDR3 in DNA: TGTGCCACCAGCAATGGAGGGCTCTCCTACGAGCAGTACTTC.

The chain joins TRBV19 to TRBJ2-6; 10 positions agree with TRBD1. The V gene end was trimmed by 6 bases and the J gene end by 4 bases; junction bases not matched to a gene: 15. Germline V gene data show CDR1 as LNHDA and CDR2 as SQIVND (reference sequence). This CDR3 comprises 19 residues. In DNA form, the CDR3 reads TGTGCCAGTAGAGGTTATTTGGGGACAGGGGAATCCGGGGCCAACGTCCTGACTTTC. It codes for CASRGYLGTGESGANVLTF.

DNA of the CDR3: TGTGCCAGCAGCTTAGATAACAGGGGCTCGAACACCGGGGAGCTGTTTTTT. Its protein product is CASSLDNRGSNTGELFF. The rearrangement uses TRBV11-2 and TRBJ2-2, with TRBD1 identical over 7 bases. Germline V gene data show CDR1 as SGHAT and CDR2 as FQNNGV. The CDR3 is 17 residues long. V lost 0 bases, J lost 0 bases, and 4 bases stayed unmatched.

The chain uses TRBV15 and TRBJ1-1; the match to TRBD1 covers 7 bases. Trimming cost V 4 bases and J 2 bases; bases outside gene matches: 4. The V gene's germline CDR1 is LNHNV and CDR2 YYDKDF (reference sequence). The CDR3 is 14 amino acids. CDR3 protein: CATSIDRANTEAFF. The DNA for the CDR3 is TGTGCCACCAGCATAGACAGGGCCAACACTGAAGCTTTCTTT.

CDR3 loop: CASSYQGRGNTEAFF. The CDR3 DNA reads as TGTGCCAGCAGTTACCAGGGCAGGGGGAACACTGAAGCTTTCTTT. V and J are TRBV6-5 and TRBJ1-1; a possible D gene is TRBD1 (6 bases). V lost 2 bases to trimming and J lost 1 base, with 11 bases between them. The germline CDR1 and CDR2 sequences are MNHEY and SVGAGI. The CDR3 covers 15 residues.

The chain recombines TRBV7-9 with TRBJ1-3; D is perhaps TRBD1 (6 bases). CDR1 is SEHNR and CDR2 is FQNEAQ in the germline V gene (reference sequence). V lost 4 bases, J lost 9 bases, and 13 bases lay in between. The CDR3 is 13 residues long. The CDR3 DNA sequence: TGTGCCAGCAGCTCAAAAAGGGGGGGCACCATATATTTT. It yields the protein CASSSKRGGTIYF.